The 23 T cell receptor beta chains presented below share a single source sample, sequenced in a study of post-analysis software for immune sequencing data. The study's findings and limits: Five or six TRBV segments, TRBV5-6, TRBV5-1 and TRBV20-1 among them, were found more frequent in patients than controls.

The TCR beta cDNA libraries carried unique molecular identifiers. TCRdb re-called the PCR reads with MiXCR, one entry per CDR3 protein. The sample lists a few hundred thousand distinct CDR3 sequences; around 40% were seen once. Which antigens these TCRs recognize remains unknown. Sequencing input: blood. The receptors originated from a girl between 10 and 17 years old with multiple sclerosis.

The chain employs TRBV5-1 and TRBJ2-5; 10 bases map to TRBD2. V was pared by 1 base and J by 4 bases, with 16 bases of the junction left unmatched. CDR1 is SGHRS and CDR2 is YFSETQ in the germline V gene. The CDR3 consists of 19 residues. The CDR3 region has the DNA TGCGCCAGCAGCTTGTCGACTAAGCTAGCGGGAGTAGTGGGAGAGACCCAGTACTTC. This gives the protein CASSLSTKLAGVVGETQYF.

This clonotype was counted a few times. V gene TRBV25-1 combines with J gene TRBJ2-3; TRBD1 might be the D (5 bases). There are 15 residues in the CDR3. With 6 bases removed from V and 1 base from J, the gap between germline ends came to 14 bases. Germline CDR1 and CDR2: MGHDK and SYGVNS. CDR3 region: CASRDQGSGTDTQYF. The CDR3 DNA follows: TGTGCCAGCAGGGATCAGGGATCTGGCACAGATACGCAGTATTTT.

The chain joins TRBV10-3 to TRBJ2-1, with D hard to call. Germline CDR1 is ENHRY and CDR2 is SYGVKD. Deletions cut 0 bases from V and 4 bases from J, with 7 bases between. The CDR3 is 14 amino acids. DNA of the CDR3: TGTGCCATCAGTGAGTCGAGGCTGTACAATGAGCAGTTCTTC. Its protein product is CAISESRLYNEQFF.

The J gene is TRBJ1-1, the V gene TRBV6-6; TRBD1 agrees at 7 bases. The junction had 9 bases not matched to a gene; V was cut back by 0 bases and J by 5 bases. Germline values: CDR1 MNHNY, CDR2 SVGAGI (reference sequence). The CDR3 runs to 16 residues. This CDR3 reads CASSYSTGQLLTEAFF. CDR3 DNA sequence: TGTGCCAGCAGTTACTCGACAGGGCAACTACTAACTGAAGCTTTCTTT.

The CDR3 DNA is TGCGCCAGCAGCCAAGATCCGGGGCGAGGTACGCAGTATTTT. Amino acid sequence: CASSQDPGRGTQYF. The V call is TRBV4-1, the J call TRBJ2-3; D possibly matches TRBD1 or TRBD2 (5 bases each). V shed 0 bases and J shed 8 bases, with 12 bases lying between them. Germline lookup yields CDR1 MGHRA and CDR2 YSYEKL. CDR3 length equals 14 residues.

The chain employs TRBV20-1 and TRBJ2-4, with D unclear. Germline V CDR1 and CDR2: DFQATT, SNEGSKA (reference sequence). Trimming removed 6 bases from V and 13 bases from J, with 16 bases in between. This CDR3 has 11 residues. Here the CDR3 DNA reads TGCAGTGCCAGACCCGTCAAGGAGCAGTACTTC. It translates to CSARPVKEQYF.

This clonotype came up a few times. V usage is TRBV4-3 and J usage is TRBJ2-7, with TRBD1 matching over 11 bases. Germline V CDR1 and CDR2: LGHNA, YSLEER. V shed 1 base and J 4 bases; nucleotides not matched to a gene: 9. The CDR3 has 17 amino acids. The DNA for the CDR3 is TGCGCCAGCAGCCAAGCTCTTTGGGGGGACAGGGGGTACGAGCAGTACTTC. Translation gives CASSQALWGDRGYEQYF.

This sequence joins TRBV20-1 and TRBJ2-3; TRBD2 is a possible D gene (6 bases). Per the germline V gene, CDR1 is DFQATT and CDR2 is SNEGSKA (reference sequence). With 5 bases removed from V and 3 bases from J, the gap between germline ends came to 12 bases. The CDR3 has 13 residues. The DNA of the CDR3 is TGCAGTGCTGTCCTGGGGGGAACAGATACGCAGTATTTT. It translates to CSAVLGGTDTQYF.

CDR3 coding DNA: TGCGCCAGCAGCATAGACTACCTCGTTGAGCAGTTCTTC. Residues: CASSIDYLVEQFF. V gene TRBV5-1 combines with J gene TRBJ2-1; TRBD2 might be the D (5 bases). V shed 4 bases and J shed 9 bases, with 14 bases lying between them. This CDR3 spans 13 amino acids. Looked up from germline, CDR1 is SGHRS and CDR2 is YFSETQ.

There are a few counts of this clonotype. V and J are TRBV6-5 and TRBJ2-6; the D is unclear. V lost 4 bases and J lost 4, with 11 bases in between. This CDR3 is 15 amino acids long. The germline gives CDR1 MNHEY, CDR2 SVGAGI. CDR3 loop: CASSSGALGANVLTF. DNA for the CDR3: TGTGCCAGCAGTTCAGGAGCGCTGGGGGCCAACGTCCTGACTTTC.

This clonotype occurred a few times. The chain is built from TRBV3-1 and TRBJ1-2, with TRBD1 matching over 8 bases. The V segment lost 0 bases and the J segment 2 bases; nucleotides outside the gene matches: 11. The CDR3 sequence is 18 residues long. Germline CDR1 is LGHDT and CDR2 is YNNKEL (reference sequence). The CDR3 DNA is TGTGCCAGCAGCCAAGATTGGGGGGGGGACAGGCTCAACTATGGCTACACCTTC. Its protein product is CASSQDWGGDRLNYGYTF.

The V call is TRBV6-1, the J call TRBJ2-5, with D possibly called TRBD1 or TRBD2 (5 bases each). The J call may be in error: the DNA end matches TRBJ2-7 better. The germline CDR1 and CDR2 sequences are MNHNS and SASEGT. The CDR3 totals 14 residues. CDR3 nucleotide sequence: TGTGCTATTCTCCTCCGGGGCTCCTACTACGAGCAGTACTTC. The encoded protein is CAILLRGSYYEQYF.

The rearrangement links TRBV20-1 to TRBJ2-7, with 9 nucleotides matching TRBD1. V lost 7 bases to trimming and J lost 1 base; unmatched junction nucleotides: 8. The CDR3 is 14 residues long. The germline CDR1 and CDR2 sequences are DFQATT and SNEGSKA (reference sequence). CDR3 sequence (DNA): TGCAGTGGGAGACAGGGGGTAGGGTCCTACGAGCAGTACTTC. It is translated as CSGRQGVGSYEQYF.

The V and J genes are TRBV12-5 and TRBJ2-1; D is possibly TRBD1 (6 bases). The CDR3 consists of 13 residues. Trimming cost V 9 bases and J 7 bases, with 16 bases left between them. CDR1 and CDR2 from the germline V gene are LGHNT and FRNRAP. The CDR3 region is CARALTQGNEQFF. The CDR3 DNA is TGTGCTAGGGCCCTCACTCAGGGGAATGAGCAGTTCTTC.

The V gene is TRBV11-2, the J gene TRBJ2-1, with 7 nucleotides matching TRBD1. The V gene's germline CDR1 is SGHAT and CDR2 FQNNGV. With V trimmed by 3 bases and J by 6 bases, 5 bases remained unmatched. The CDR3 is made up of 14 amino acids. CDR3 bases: TGTGCCAGCAGCTTTCAGTCAGGGGGCAATGAGCAGTTCTTC. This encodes CASSFQSGGNEQFF.

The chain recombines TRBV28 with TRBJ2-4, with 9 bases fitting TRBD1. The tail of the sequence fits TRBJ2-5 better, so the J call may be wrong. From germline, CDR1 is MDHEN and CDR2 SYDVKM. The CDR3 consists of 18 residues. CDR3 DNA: TGTGCCAGCAGTTTAGCCGCCGACCCTGGGACAGGGAAGGAGACCCAGTACTTC. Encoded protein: CASSLAADPGTGKETQYF.

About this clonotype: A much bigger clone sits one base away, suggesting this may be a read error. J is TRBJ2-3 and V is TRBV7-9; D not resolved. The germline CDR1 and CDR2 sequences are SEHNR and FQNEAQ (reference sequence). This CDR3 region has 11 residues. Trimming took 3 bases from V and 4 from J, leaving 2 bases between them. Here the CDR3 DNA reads TGTGCCAGCAGCTTCCCAGATACGCAGTATTTT. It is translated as CASSFPDTQYF.

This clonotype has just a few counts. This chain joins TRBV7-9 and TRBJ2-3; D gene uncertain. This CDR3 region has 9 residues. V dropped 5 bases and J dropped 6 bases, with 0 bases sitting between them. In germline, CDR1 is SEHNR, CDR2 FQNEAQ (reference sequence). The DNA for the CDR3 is TGTGCCAGCAGCGATACGCAGTATTTT. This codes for CASSDTQYF.

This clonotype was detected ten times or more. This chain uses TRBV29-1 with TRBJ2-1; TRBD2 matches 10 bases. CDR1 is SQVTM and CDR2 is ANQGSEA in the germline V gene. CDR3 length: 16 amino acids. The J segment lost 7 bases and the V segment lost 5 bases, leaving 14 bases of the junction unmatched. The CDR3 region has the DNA TGCAGCGTTTTCGCCACCCCTAGCGGGGGCTATAATGAGCAGTTCTTC. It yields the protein CSVFATPSGGYNEQFF.

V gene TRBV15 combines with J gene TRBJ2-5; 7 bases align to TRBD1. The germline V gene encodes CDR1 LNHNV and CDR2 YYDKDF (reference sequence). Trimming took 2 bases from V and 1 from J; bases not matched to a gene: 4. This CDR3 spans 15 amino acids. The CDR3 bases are TGTGCCACCAGCAGAACGACAGGGTCCCAAGAGACCCAGTACTTC. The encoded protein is CATSRTTGSQETQYF.

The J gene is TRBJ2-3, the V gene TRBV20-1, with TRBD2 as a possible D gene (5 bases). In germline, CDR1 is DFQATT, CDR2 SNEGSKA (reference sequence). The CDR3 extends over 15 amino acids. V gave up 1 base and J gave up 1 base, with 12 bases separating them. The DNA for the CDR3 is TGCAGTGCTAGAGGGGAGACGGCAGGCACAGATACGCAGTATTTT. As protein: CSARGETAGTDTQYF.

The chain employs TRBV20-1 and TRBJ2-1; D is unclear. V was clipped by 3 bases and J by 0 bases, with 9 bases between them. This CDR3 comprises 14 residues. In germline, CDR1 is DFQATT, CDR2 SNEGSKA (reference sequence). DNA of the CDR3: TGCAGTGCTAGGGGCGAAAGCTCCTACAATGAGCAGTTCTTC. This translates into CSARGESSYNEQFF.

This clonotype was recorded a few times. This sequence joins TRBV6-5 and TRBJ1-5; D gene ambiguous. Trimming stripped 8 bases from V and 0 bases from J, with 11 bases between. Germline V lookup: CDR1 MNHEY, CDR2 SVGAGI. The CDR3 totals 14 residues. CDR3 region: CASAVVRSNQPQHF. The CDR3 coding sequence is TGTGCCAGCGCGGTAGTTCGTAGCAATCAGCCCCAGCATTTT.